The entry that follows covers one T cell receptor beta chain sequence. Original handling: Reference gene primer amplification in the assay estimated nucleated cell counts. The data were produced by immunoSEQ multiplex PCR, yet TCRdb's version contains in-frame clones alone and is incomplete. D and trimming were read from the DNA, whereas the V and J calls and clone size are those reported in that table. The sample holds 65,000 to 90,000 clones, 70% to 80% seen once. This specimen comes from a study of blood T cell repertoires in COVID-19. Background on the study: The origin of the acute and convalescent COVID-19 samples was the United States, Italy and Spain. Sources were T cells, B-cell-depleted T cells, or PBMCs; the material itself was cDNA or gDNA.

The germline V gene has CDR1 KGHSH and CDR2 LQKENI. The CDR3 is 16 residues long. V was pared by 2 bases and J by 0 bases, with 3 bases of the junction left unmatched. This TCR came from a man aged 60 to 69 with active or convalescent COVID-19. The rearrangement links TRBV18 to TRBJ2-3; 9 positions match TRBD2. The specimen sequenced was peripheral blood. The CDR3 loop is CASSPTSGSSTDTQYF. The CDR3 DNA sequence: TGTGCCAGCTCACCAACTAGCGGGTCTAGCACAGATACGCAGTATTTT.